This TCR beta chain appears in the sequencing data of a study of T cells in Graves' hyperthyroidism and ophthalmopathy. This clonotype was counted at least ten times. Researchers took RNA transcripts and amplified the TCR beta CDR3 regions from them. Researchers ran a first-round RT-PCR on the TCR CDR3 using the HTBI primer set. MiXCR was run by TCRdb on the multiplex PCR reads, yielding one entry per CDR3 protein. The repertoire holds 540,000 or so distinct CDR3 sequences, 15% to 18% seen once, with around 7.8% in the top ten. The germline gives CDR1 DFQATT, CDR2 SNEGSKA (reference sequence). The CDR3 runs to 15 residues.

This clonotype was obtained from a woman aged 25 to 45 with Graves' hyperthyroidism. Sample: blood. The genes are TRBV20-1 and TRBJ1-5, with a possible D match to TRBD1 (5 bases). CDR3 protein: CSTSGSGYSNQPQHF. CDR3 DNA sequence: TGCAGCACAAGTGGTTCAGGGTATAGCAATCAGCCCCAGCATTTT.